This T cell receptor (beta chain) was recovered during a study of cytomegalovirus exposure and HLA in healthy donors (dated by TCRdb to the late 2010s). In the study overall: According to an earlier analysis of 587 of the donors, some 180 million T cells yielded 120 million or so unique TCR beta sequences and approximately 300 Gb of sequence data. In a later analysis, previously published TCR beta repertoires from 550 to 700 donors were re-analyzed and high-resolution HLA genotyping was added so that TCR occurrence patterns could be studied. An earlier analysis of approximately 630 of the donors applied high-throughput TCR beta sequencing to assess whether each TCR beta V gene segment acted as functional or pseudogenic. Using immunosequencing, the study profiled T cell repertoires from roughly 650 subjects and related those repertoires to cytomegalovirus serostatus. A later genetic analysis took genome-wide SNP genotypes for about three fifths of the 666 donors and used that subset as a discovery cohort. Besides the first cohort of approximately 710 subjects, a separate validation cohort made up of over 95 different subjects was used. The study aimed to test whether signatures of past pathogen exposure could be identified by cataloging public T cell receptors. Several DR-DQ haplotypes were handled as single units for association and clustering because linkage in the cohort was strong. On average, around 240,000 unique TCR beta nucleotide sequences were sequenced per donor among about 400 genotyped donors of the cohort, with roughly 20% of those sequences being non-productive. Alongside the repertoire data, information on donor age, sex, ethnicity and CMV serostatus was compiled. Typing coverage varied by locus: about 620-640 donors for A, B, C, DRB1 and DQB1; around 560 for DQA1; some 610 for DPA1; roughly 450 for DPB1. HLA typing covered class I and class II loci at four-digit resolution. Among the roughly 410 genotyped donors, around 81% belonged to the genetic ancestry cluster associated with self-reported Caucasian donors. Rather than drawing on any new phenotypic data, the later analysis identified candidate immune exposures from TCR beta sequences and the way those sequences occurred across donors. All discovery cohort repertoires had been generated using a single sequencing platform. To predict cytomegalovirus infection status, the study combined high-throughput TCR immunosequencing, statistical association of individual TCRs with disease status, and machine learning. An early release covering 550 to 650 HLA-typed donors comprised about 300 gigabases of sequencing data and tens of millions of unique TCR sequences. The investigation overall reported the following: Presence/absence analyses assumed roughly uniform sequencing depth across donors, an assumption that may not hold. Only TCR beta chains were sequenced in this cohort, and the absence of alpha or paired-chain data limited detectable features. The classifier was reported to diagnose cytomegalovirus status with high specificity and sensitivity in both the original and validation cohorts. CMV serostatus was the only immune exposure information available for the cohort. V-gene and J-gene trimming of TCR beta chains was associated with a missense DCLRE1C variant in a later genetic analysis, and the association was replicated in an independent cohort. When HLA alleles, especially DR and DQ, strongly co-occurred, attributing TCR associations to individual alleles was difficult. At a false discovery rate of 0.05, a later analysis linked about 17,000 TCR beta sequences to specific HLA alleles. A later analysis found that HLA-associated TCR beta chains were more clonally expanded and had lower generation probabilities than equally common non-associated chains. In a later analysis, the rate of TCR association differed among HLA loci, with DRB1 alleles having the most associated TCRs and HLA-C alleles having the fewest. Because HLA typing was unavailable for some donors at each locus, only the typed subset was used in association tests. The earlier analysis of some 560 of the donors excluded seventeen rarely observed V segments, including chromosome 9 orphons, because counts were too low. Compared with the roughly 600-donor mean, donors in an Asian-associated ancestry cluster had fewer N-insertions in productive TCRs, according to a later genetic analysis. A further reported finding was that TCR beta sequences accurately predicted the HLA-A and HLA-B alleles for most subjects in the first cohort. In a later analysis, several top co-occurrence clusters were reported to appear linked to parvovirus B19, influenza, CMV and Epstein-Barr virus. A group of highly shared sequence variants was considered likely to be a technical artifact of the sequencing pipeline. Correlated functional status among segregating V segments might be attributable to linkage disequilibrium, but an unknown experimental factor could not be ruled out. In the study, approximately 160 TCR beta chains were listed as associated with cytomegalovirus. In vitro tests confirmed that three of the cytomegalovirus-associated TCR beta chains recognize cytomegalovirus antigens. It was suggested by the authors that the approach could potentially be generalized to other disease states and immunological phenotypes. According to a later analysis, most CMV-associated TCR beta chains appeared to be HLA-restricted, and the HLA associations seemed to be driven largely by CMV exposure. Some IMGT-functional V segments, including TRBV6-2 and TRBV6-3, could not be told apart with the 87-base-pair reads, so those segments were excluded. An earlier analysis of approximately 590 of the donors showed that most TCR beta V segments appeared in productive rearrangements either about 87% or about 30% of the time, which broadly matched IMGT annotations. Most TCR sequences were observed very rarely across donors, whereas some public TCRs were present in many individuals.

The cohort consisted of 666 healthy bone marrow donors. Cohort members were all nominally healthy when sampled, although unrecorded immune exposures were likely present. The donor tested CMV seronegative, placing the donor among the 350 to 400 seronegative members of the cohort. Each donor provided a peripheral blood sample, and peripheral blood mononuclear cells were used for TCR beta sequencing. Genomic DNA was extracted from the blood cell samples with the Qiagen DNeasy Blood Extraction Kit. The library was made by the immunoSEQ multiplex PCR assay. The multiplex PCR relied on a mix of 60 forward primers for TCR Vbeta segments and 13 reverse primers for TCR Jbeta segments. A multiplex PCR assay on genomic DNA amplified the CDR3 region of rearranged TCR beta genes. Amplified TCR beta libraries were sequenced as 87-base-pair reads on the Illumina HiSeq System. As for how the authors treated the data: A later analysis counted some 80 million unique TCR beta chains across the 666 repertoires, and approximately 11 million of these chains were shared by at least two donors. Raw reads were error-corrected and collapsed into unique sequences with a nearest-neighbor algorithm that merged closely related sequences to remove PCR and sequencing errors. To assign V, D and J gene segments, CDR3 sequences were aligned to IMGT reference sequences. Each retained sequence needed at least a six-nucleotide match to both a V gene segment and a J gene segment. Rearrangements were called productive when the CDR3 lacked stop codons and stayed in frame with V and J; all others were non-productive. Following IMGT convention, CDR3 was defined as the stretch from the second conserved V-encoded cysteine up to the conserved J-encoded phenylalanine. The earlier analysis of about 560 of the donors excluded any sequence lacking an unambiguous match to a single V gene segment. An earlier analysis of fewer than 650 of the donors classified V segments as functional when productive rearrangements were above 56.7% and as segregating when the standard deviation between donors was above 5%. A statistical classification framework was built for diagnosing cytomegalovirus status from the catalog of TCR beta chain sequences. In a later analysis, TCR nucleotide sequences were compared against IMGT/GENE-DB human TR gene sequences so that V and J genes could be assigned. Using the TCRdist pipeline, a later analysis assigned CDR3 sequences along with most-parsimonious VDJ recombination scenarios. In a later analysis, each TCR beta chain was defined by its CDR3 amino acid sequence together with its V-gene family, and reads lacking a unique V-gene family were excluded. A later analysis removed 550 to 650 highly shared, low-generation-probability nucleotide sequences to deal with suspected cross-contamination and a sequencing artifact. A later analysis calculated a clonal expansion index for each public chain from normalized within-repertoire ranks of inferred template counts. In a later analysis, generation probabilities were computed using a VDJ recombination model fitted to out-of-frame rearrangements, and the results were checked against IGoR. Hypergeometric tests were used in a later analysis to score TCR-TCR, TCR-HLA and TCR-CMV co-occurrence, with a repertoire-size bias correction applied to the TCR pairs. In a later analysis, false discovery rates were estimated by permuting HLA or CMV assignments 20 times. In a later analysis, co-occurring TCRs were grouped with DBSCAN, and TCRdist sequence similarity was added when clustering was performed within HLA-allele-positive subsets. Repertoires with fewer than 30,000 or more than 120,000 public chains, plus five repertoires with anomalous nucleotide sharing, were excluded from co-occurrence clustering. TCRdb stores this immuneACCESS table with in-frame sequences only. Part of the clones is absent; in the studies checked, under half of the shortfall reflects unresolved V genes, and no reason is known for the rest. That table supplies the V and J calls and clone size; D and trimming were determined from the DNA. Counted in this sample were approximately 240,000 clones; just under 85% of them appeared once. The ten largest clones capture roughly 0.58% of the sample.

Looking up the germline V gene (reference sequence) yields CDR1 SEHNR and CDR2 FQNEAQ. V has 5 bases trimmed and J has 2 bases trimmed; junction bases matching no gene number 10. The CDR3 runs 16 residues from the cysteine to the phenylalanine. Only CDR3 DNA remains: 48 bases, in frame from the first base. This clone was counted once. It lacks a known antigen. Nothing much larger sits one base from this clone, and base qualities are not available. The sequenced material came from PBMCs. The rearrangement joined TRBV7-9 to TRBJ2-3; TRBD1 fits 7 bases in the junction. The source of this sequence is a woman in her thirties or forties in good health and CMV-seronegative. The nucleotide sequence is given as TGTGCCAGCAGCCGCAACAGGGGATTATCCACAGATACGCAGTATTTT. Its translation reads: CASSRNRGLSTDTQYF.